The 16 T cell receptor beta chains below all came from one sample that was sequenced in a study of T-cell reconstitution after alpha-beta-depleted transplantation in children. Unique molecular identifiers featured in how the TCRbeta library was prepared. Using its own MiXCR run on the PCR reads, TCRdb lists one record per CDR3 protein. The sample lists almost 400,000 distinct CDR3 sequences; just over 20% were seen once. The sample in question was PBMCs from the stem cell graft donor, obtained from the stem cell graft. These receptors came from a human donor who donated a stem cell graft to a child with acute myeloid leukemia.

The gene calls are TRBV28 and TRBJ2-4; D ambiguous. Per germline, CDR1 MDHEN and CDR2 SYDVKM. The CDR3 runs 16 residues. With 5 bases removed from V and 0 bases from J, the gap between germline ends came to 14 bases. CDR3: CASSPIPRVAKNIQYF. CDR3 nucleotide sequence: TGTGCCAGCAGTCCCATTCCTAGGGTAGCCAAAAACATTCAGTACTTC.

This clonotype was counted only a few times. This chain links TRBV5-6 with TRBJ2-2; 7 nucleotides match TRBD1. CDR3 length: 15 residues. V lost 2 bases to trimming and J lost 6 bases; unmatched junction nucleotides: 7. Germline CDR1 SGHDT, CDR2 YYEEEE. The CDR3 DNA sequence: TGTGCCAGCAGCTTCTTGACAGGGCGTCCCGGGGAGCTGTTTTTT. Protein: CASSFLTGRPGELFF.

The chain recombines TRBV28 with TRBJ2-6; perhaps D is TRBD1 or TRBD2 (5 bases each). The germline V gene encodes CDR1 MDHEN and CDR2 SYDVKM. The CDR3 runs to 15 residues. Trimming pared 5 bases from V and 2 bases from J, leaving 10 bases between. The CDR3 DNA follows: TGTGCCAGCAGTCCCCGGGGCCCTGGGGCCAACGTCCTGACTTTC. Encoded protein: CASSPRGPGANVLTF.

This clonotype was seen ten or more times. This sequence joins TRBV29-1 and TRBJ2-7; TRBD1 matches 8 bases. This CDR3 comprises 16 residues. V was pared by 2 bases and J by 0 bases, with 9 bases of the junction left unmatched. The germline V gene has CDR1 SQVTM and CDR2 ANQGSEA. CDR3 protein: CSVEYRGTGNSYEQYF. For the CDR3, the DNA is TGCAGCGTTGAATATAGGGGGACAGGCAACTCCTACGAGCAGTACTTC.

The rearrangement uses TRBV7-9 and TRBJ2-7; 11 nucleotides line up with TRBD2. With 5 bases clipped from V and 2 bases from J, the junction kept 5 bases outside the gene matches. CDR3 length: 15 residues. Germline values: CDR1 SEHNR, CDR2 FQNEAQ (reference sequence). The CDR3 DNA sequence: TGTGCCAGCAGCCTAATAGCGGGAGGGCCCTACGAGCAGTACTTC. Translating it yields CASSLIAGGPYEQYF.

The V gene is TRBV15, the J gene TRBJ2-5; D ambiguous. The CDR3 extends over 15 amino acids. Looked up from germline, CDR1 is LNHNV and CDR2 is YYDKDF (reference sequence). V was shortened by 0 bases and J by 4 bases, with 12 bases between the two germline ends. The CDR3 reads CATSRDIRLGETQYF. The CDR3 DNA reads TGTGCCACCAGCAGAGATATTCGGTTAGGAGAGACCCAGTACTTC.

The genes are TRBV21-1 and TRBJ2-2; TRBD1, the table's D call, was not compared with the DNA. TRBV21-1 is a listed pseudogene. The CDR3 sequence is 16 residues long. DNA of the CDR3: TGTGCCAGCAGCAACGGCCGGGTGCTAAACACCGGGGAGCTGTTTTTT. This sequence encodes CASSNGRVLNTGELFF.

This clonotype has more than one count but fewer than ten. V gene TRBV20-1 combines with J gene TRBJ2-3, with 8 bases fitting TRBD2. V shed 6 bases, J shed 4 bases, and the junction held 12 bases outside the gene matches. Germline V gene data show CDR1 as DFQATT and CDR2 as SNEGSKA (reference sequence). The length of the CDR3 is 15 residues. The CDR3 nucleotides read TGCAGTGCGGGCGAGCCGGGACTAGTGGCAGATACGCAGTATTTT. Protein: CSAGEPGLVADTQYF.

This sequence joins TRBV25-1 and TRBJ2-2; tentative D call: TRBD2 (6 bases). Per the germline V gene, CDR1 is MGHDK and CDR2 is SYGVNS. The length of the CDR3 is 15 residues. Between the trimmed V and J ends, which lost 6 bases and 7 bases, there was a span of 18 bases. Here the CDR3 reads CASRGRGSKVGELFF. Written as DNA, the CDR3 is TGTGCCAGCAGGGGGCGGGGTAGCAAGGTCGGGGAGCTGTTTTTT.

This clonotype was seen many times. The chain links TRBV12-3 or TRBV12-4 to TRBJ2-4; perhaps TRBD1 as D (6 bases). CDR3 length equals 12 residues. Trimming cost V 3 bases and J 9 bases, with 9 bases left between them. CDR3 DNA sequence: TGTGCCAGCAGTTTTCAGGGGTCCATTCAGTACTTC. As protein: CASSFQGSIQYF.

This clonotype was found a few times. V and J are TRBV5-8 and TRBJ1-1; D gene ambiguous. The germline V gene encodes CDR1 SGHTS and CDR2 YDEGEE. Deletions cut 4 bases from V and 1 base from J, with 14 bases between. The CDR3 runs 15 residues. The CDR3 region is CASSGEGLTNTEAFF. CDR3 in DNA: TGTGCCAGCAGCGGGGAAGGACTGACGAACACTGAAGCTTTCTTT.

This clonotype occurred a few times. The chain carries TRBV28 and TRBJ2-7, with TRBD1 matching 9 bases. The V gene's germline CDR1 is MDHEN and CDR2 SYDVKM. The V and J ends lost 3 bases and 0 bases, in that order; junction bases with no gene match: 9. The CDR3 loop spans 17 amino acids. CDR3 bases: TGTGCCAGCAGTTTCTCACCGGGACAGGGCTACTCCTACGAGCAGTACTTC. Protein sequence: CASSFSPGQGYSYEQYF.

This clonotype was seen a handful of times. The rearrangement links TRBV12-3 or TRBV12-4 to TRBJ1-1; no reliable D call. V lost 3 bases to trimming and J lost 3 bases, with 8 bases between them. This CDR3 is 13 amino acids long. The CDR3 protein is CASSFQQYTEAFF. The CDR3 nucleotides are TGTGCCAGCAGTTTCCAACAGTACACTGAAGCTTTCTTT.

This sequence joins TRBV4-2 and TRBJ1-1, with no clear D. The V end was cut by 3 bases, the J end by 1 base, with 9 bases between. The germline V gene has CDR1 LGHNA and CDR2 YNFKEQ. CDR3 length: 14 amino acids. For the CDR3, the DNA is TGTGCCAGCAGCCACGTCGCAGGGAACACTGAAGCTTTCTTT. It yields the protein CASSHVAGNTEAFF.

This clonotype was counted at least ten times. J is TRBJ2-1 and V is TRBV4-2; 10 nucleotides agree with TRBD2. CDR3 length: 16 amino acids. Germline CDR1 LGHNA, CDR2 YNFKEQ. Trimming at V came to 3 bases and at J to 7 bases, leaving 9 bases not matched to a gene. CDR3 loop: CASSQALAGVANEQFF. The CDR3 bases are TGTGCCAGCAGCCAGGCCCTAGCGGGAGTCGCTAATGAGCAGTTCTTC.

This clonotype was observed a few times. This chain connects TRBV12-3 or TRBV12-4 to TRBJ1-5; D is ambiguous. V shed 2 bases and J shed 2 bases, with 7 bases lying between them. The CDR3 sequence is 14 residues long. DNA for the CDR3: TGTGCCAGCAGTTTAAATTTGGGCAATCAGCCCCAGCATTTT. Protein: CASSLNLGNQPQHF.